This is a list of T cell receptor beta chains from one sample in a study of blood T cell repertoires in COVID-19. Assay used: immunoSEQ multiplex PCR; TCRdb lists only in-frame clones, some missing. The sample includes fewer than 350,000 clones, under 95% of them seen just once. Material for sequencing was PBMCs or T cells enriched from blood (not recorded which). Receptors were obtained from a middle-aged man who had been exposed to COVID-19. The CDR3 runs from the conserved cysteine through the conserved F or W. A D gene is named only where the DNA matches it firmly. The listing skips clone size in some rows; elsewhere it reads once, few, many or a size class.

CDR3 | DNA | D | V | size | J
CASSSEQGAENEQFF | TGCGCCAGCAGCTCCGAACAGGGGGCTGAGAATGAGCAGTTCTTC | TRBD1 | TRBV5-1 | - | TRBJ2-1
CASWISGFYNEQFF | TGTGCCAGCTGGATTAGCGGGTTTTACAATGAGCAGTTCTTC | TRBD2 | TRBV27 | - | TRBJ2-1
CASSERGGTGVVGYTF | TGTGCCAGCAGCGAGAGGGGCGGGACAGGGGTTGTTGGCTACACCTTC | TRBD1 | TRBV7-8 | - | TRBJ1-2
CASSFDGTGANTEAFF | TGTGCCAGCAGTTTCGACGGGACAGGAGCAAACACTGAAGCTTTCTTT | TRBD1 | TRBV27 | - | TRBJ1-1
CASSPQAGNADTQYF | TGTGCCAGCAGCCCTCAGGCAGGGAATGCAGATACGCAGTATTTT | - | TRBV13 | - | TRBJ2-3
CASRRTSSGSSYEQYF | TGTGCCAGCAGAAGGACATCTAGCGGGAGCTCCTACGAGCAGTACTTC | TRBD2 | TRBV27 | - | TRBJ2-7
CASSSLGLPLNTGELFF | TGTGCCAGCAGTTCCCTGGGGCTTCCCCTGAACACCGGGGAGCTGTTTTTT | - | TRBV28 | once | TRBJ2-2
CASSQDRLGLSSGYTF | TGCGCCAGCAGCCAAGATCGACTTGGTCTCTCTAGTGGCTACACCTTC | - | TRBV4-1 | - | TRBJ1-2
CASSSSDGANQPQHF | TGTGCCAGCAGTTCCTCCGACGGAGCCAATCAGCCCCAGCATTTT | - | TRBV27 | - | TRBJ1-5
CASGLGQATTGELFF | TGTGCTAGTGGTCTGGGACAGGCTACGACCGGGGAGCTGTTTTTT | TRBD1 | TRBV12-5 | - | TRBJ2-2
CASSQGAGELFF | TGTGCCAGCTCTCAGGGGGCCGGGGAGCTGTTTTTT | TRBD1 | TRBV6-4 | - | TRBJ2-2
CASSESGWSSPLHF | TGTGCCAGCAGTGAAAGTGGGTGGAGCTCACCCCTCCACTTT | - | TRBV25-1 | - | TRBJ1-6
CASSLAGQGFGNTIYF | TGTGCCAGCAGCTTAGCGGGACAGGGTTTTGGAAACACCATATATTTT | TRBD1 | TRBV7-9 | - | TRBJ1-3
CASSPGVGHPADYGYTF | TGTGCCAGCAGCCCAGGGGTAGGTCATCCGGCGGACTATGGCTACACCTTC | - | TRBV9 | - | TRBJ1-2
CASSFSGAQYF | TGTGCCAGCAGTTTTTCGGGAGCCCAGTACTTC | - | TRBV28 | - | TRBJ2-5
CASSLSPYEQYF | TGTGCCAGCAGCCTATCCCCCTACGAGCAGTACTTC | - | TRBV7-8 | - | TRBJ2-7
CASSLPSQGDEAFF | TGTGCCAGTAGCCTGCCCTCACAGGGAGATGAAGCTTTCTTT | - | TRBV19 | - | TRBJ1-1
CASSQASLAQPQHF | TGTGCCAGCAGCCAAGCCTCCCTAGCTCAGCCCCAGCATTTT | - | TRBV3-1/TRBV3-2 | - | TRBJ1-5
CASSQDRRVPPEAFF | TGTGCCAGCAGCCAAGACCGCAGGGTGCCCCCTGAAGCTTTCTTT | - | TRBV14 | once | TRBJ1-1
CASGRLGETQYF | TGTGCCAGCGGTAGACTAGGGGAGACCCAGTACTTC | - | TRBV3-1/TRBV3-2 | - | TRBJ2-5
CASRGTGTGETQYF | TGTGCCAGCAGGGGGACAGGGACCGGGGAGACCCAGTACTTC | TRBD1 | TRBV25-1 | - | TRBJ2-5
CASSVEPGDYEQYF | TGTGCCAGCAGCGTAGAGCCAGGGGACTACGAGCAGTACTTC | - | TRBV9 | once | TRBJ2-7
CASSFLESYEQYF | TGTGCCAGCAGTTTTTTAGAGAGCTACGAGCAGTACTTC | - | TRBV28 | - | TRBJ2-7
CASSTLDRDEQYF | TGTGCCAGTAGTACCCTTGACAGGGACGAGCAGTACTTC | TRBD1 | TRBV19 | - | TRBJ2-7
CATDRPGANYGYTF | TGCGCCACGGATAGGCCAGGGGCGAACTATGGCTACACCTTC | - | TRBV23-1 | - | TRBJ1-2
CASRSKKPTGYGYTF | TGTGCCAGCAGGAGCAAAAAACCGACAGGGTATGGCTACACCTTC | TRBD1 | TRBV6-5 | - | TRBJ1-2